This T cell receptor beta chain was identified in a study of Ad26.COV2.S vaccination and SARS-CoV-2 variants. The V gene's germline CDR1 is KGHSH and CDR2 LQKENI. The CDR3 runs 13 residues. Trimming took off 3 bases at V and 4 bases at J, with 9 bases between the two ends. The treatment denotes: some 20 received Ad26.COV2.S at low or high dose, single or two shots; about 5 received placebo; per-sample allocation not given. Sampling took place 63 days after the first vaccine or placebo injection. Sequencing used immunoSEQ multiplex PCR; TCRdb keeps in-frame clones, though not all of them. This table holds hundreds of thousands of clones, 89% found once. Note on this clone: The target antigen is unknown.

Study-level results: Responses of T cells in total may have been underestimated by the TCR breadth and depth analyses.

The chain employs TRBV18 and TRBJ1-1, with D tentatively TRBD1 (6 bases). This TCR derives from a person aged 18-60 years who received the Ad26.COV2.S COVID-19 vaccine or a placebo. Source: peripheral blood, taken in a trial of Ad26.COV2.S vaccine versus placebo. The DNA for the CDR3 is TGTGCCAGCTCACCCGGACAGCGCACTGAAGCTTTCTTT. Protein: CASSPGQRTEAFF.